This entry describes one T cell receptor (beta chain). Antigen: not known. The CDR3 spans 17 residues. Germline lookup yields CDR1 KGHSH and CDR2 LQKENI. Unmatched junction bases numbered 10, after V lost 6 bases and J lost 4 bases. The repertoire was sequenced with immunoSEQ multiplex PCR; TCRdb's copy has only in-frame clones and lacks some. This repertoire shows some 60,000 clones, 83% found once; its top ten account for under 4.5%. The time point denotes: week 47, end of study. Each dose of the vaccine consisted of 300 ug of mutant IDH1 20-mer peptide, with topical imiquimod. The sample comes from a study of a mutant IDH1 vaccine in newly diagnosed glioma. Study overall: The start of vaccination came 4-6 weeks after radiotherapy alone, or with temozolomide cycles. Averaging approximately 40 years of age, treated patients were 62.5% male and approximately 38% female. Prior therapy was radiotherapy, temozolomide, or both; most received both.

General study points: About 92% of patients showed vaccine-induced immune responses across multiple MHC alleles.

The source was PBMCs, collected from a glioma patient whose treatment included an IDH1 peptide vaccine. This chain joins TRBV18 and TRBJ2-3, with 13 bases identical to TRBD2. This receptor was taken from a man aged 25-45 years with glioma. The chain's CDR3 is CASSPRLAGGLADTQYF. The DNA of the CDR3 is TGTGCCAGCTCCCCAAGACTAGCGGGGGGTTTGGCAGATACGCAGTATTTT.